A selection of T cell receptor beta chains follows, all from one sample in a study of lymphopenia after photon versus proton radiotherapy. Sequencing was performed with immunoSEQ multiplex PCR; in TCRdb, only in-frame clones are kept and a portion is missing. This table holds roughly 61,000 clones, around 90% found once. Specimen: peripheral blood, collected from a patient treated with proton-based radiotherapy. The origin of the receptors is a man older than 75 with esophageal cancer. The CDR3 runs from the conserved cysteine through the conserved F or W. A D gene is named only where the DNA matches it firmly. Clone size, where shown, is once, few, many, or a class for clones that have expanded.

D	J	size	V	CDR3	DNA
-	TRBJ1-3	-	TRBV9	CASSVAGVNGNTIYF	TGTGCCAGCAGCGTAGCAGGGGTTAATGGAAACACCATATATTTT
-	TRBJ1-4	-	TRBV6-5	CASSRTATNEKLFF	TGTGCCAGCAGTCGAACAGCAACTAATGAAAAACTGTTTTTT
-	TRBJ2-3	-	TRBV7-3	CASSRGTLSTDTQYF	TGTGCCAGCAGCCGGGGGACCCTTAGCACAGATACGCAGTATTTT
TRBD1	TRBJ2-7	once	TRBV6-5	CASSYPGQGTYEQYF	TGTGCCAGCAGTTATCCGGGACAGGGAACCTACGAGCAGTACTTC
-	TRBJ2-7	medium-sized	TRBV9	CASSVEDGLEQYF	TGTGCCAGCAGCGTAGAGGACGGGCTGGAGCAGTACTTC
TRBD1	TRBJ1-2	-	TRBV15	CATSRQGVSYYGYTF	TGTGCCACCAGCAGACAGGGGGTATCTTACTATGGCTACACCTTC
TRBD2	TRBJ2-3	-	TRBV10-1	CASSETSGRLADTQYF	TGCGCCAGCAGTGAAACTAGCGGGAGGTTAGCAGATACGCAGTATTTT
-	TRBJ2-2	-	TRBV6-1	CASSERGRGTGELFF	TGTGCCAGCAGTGAACGAGGCCGGGGGACCGGGGAGCTGTTTTTT
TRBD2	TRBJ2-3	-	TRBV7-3	CASSPTSGDGDTQYF	TGTGCCAGCAGCCCGACTAGCGGGGATGGAGATACGCAGTATTTT
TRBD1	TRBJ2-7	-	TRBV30	CAWGPLTGSGEQYF	TGTGCCTGGGGCCCCCTGACAGGGTCAGGAGAGCAGTACTTC
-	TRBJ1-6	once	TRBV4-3	CASSQDLPNSPLHF	TGCGCCAGCAGCCAAGATTTACCCAATTCACCCCTCCACTTT
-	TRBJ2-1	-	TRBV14	CASSQEVRLGLQDEQFF	TGTGCCAGCAGCCAAGAAGTAAGGCTAGGCCTTCAAGATGAGCAGTTCTTC
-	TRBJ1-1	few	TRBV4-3	CASSQGVLLNTEAFF	TGCGCCAGCAGCCAAGGGGTTTTGTTGAACACTGAAGCTTTCTTT
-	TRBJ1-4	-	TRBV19	CASNVGSNEKLFF	TGTGCCAGTAACGTGGGGTCTAATGAAAAACTGTTTTTT
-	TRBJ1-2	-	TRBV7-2	CASSLRGQASGYTF	TGTGCCAGCAGCTTAAGGGGTCAGGCTAGCGGCTACACCTTC
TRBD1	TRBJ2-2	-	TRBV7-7	CASSSDREYTGELFF	TGTGCCAGCAGCTCGGACAGGGAATATACCGGGGAGCTGTTTTTT
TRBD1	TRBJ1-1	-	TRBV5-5	CASSLGQGRITEAFF	TGTGCCAGCAGCTTGGGACAGGGAAGGATCACTGAAGCTTTCTTT
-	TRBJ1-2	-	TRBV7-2	CASSLEQAGPYGYTF	TGTGCCAGCAGCTTAGAACAGGCAGGCCCCTATGGCTACACCTTC
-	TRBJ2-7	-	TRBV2	CAAGTEVYEQYF	TGTGCCGCGGGGACAGAAGTATACGAGCAGTACTTC
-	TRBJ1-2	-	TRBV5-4	CASSLETGSNYGYTF	TGTGCCAGCAGCTTGGAAACAGGTTCAAACTATGGCTACACCTTC
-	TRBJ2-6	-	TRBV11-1	CASSQSGSGANVLTF	TGTGCCAGCAGCCAATCCGGCTCTGGGGCCAACGTCCTGACTTTC
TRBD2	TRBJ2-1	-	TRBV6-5	CASSYSTSGGYNEQFF	TGTGCCAGCAGTTACTCGACTAGCGGGGGTTACAATGAGCAGTTCTTC
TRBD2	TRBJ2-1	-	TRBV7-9	CASSLGLAGLSYNEQFF	TGTGCCAGCAGCTTAGGGCTAGCGGGTTTATCCTACAATGAGCAGTTCTTC
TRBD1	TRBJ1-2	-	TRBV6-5	CASSQGQGLYGCTF	TGTGCCAGCAGTCAGGGACAGGGCCTCTATGGCTGCACCTTC
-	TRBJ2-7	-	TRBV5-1	CASSLEAASEFYEQYF	TGCGCCAGCAGCTTGGAGGCAGCTAGTGAGTTCTACGAGCAGTACTTC
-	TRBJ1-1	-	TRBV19	CASIPRDTEEAFF	TGTGCCAGTATTCCCCGGGACACGGAGGAAGCTTTCTTT
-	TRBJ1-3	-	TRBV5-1	CASSLDLAGNTIYF	TGCGCCAGCAGCTTAGATCTCGCTGGAAACACCATATATTTT
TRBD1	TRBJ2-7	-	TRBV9	CASSVGRDRSHEQYF	TGTGCCAGCAGCGTAGGGAGGGACAGGTCCCACGAGCAGTACTTC
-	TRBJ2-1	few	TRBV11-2	CASSLMSINNEQFF	TGTGCCAGCAGCTTAATGAGTATAAACAATGAGCAGTTCTTC
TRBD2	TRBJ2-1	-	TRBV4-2	CASSQERAAGGPSSYNEQFF	TGTGCCAGCAGCCAAGAGAGGGCAGCGGGGGGCCCTAGCTCCTACAATGAGCAGTTCTTC
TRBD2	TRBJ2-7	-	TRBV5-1	CASSLGSGTAGEQYF	TGCGCCAGCAGCTTGGGAAGCGGGACGGCTGGAGAGCAGTACTTC
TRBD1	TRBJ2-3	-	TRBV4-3	CASSPDRGRLDTQYF	TGCGCCAGCAGCCCCGACAGGGGGCGCTTAGATACGCAGTATTTT
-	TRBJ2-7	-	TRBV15	CATSRGSVIATDEQYF	TGTGCCACCAGCAGAGGTTCAGTAATCGCTACGGACGAGCAGTACTTC
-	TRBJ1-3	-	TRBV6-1	CASRPGALGNTIYF	TGTGCCAGCCGCCCGGGGGCTCTAGGAAACACCATATATTTT
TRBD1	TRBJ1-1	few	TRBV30	CAWDDRVGTEAFF	TGTGCCTGGGATGACAGGGTAGGAACTGAAGCTTTCTTT
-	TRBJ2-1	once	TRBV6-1	CASSEYGPPGEQFF	TGTGCCAGCAGTGAATACGGACCCCCCGGGGAGCAGTTCTTC
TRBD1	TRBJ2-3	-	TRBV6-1	CASSVGTGVGDTQYF	TGTGCCAGCAGTGTAGGGACAGGGGTGGGCGATACGCAGTATTTT
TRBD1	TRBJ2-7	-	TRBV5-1	CASSLAEDRTYEQYF	TGCGCCAGCAGCTTGGCCGAGGACAGGACCTACGAGCAGTACTTC
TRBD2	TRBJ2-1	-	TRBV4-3	CASSQGGGDYNEQFF	TGCGCCAGCAGCCAAGGCGGGGGGGACTACAATGAGCAGTTCTTC
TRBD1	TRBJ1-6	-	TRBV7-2	CASSFGTGFYSPLHF	TGTGCCAGCAGCTTCGGGACAGGGTTTTATTCACCCCTCCACTTT
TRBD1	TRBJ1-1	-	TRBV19	CASSPGTVNTEAFF	TGTGCCAGTAGTCCCGGGACAGTGAACACTGAAGCTTTCTTT
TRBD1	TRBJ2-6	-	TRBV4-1	CASSRTGTGGVGANVLTF	TGCGCCAGCAGCAGAACCGGGACAGGGGGCGTTGGGGCCAACGTCCTGACTTTC
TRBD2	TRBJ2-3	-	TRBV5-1	CASSLEGRGGHTDTQYF	TGCGCCAGCAGCTTGGAGGGTCGGGGGGGCCACACAGATACGCAGTATTTT
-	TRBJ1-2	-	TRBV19	CASSIYFADPYGYTF	TGTGCCAGTAGTATTTACTTTGCAGACCCCTATGGCTACACCTTC
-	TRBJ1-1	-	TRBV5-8	CASSLVVNTEAFF	TGTGCCAGCAGCTTGGTTGTGAACACTGAAGCTTTCTTT
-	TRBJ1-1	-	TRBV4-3	CASSQEKGSTEAFF	TGCGCCAGCAGCCAAGAAAAGGGTTCCACTGAAGCTTTCTTT
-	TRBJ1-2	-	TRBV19	CASSYQGIDYGYTF	TGTGCCAGTAGTTATCAGGGTATTGACTATGGCTACACCTTC
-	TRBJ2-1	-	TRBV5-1	CASSFGRLYNEQFF	TGCGCCAGCAGCTTCGGACGGCTCTACAATGAGCAGTTCTTC
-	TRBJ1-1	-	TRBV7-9	CASSLLQNTEAFF	TGTGCCAGCAGCTTATTGCAGAACACTGAAGCTTTCTTT
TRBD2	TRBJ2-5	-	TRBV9	CASSPPAGGQTQYF	TGTGCCAGCAGCCCCCCAGCGGGGGGCCAGACCCAGTACTTC
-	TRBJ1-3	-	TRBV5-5	CASSLWGNGNTIYF	TGTGCCAGCAGCTTGTGGGGAAATGGAAACACCATATATTTT
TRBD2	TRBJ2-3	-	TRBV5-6	CASSLFRLAGVGSTDTQYF	TGTGCCAGCAGCTTGTTTCGGCTAGCGGGAGTTGGGAGCACAGATACGCAGTATTTT
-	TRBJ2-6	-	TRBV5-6	CASSLLGGGANVLTF	TGTGCCAGCAGCTTGTTGGGAGGTGGGGCCAACGTCCTGACTTTC